This T cell receptor beta chain was observed in a study of T cells in Graves' hyperthyroidism and ophthalmopathy. Between the trimmed V and J ends, which lost 2 bases and 0 bases, there was a span of 10 bases. Per the germline V gene, CDR1 is SGHDN and CDR2 is FVKESK. This CDR3 region has 16 residues. TCR beta CDR3 sequences were amplified from RNA transcripts. Researchers ran a first-round RT-PCR on the TCR CDR3 using the HTBI primer set. TCRdb recomputed calls from the multiplex PCR reads with MiXCR, one row per CDR3 protein. This table has about 600,000 distinct CDR3 sequences, 13% to 15% appearing once.

The V and J genes are TRBV14 and TRBJ2-2; no reliable D call. Source material: blood. The receptor was isolated from a woman aged 18-35 years with Graves' ophthalmopathy. The CDR3 bases are TGTGCCAGCAGCCAAAGGGTCTCATCGAACACCGGGGAGCTGTTTTTT. This codes for CASSQRVSSNTGELFF.